The 9 T cell receptor beta chains below were found in one sample sequenced in a study of blood T cell repertoires in COVID-19. Method: immunoSEQ multiplex PCR; TCRdb's copy keeps in-frame clones and lacks some. The sample carries about 460,000 clones, 75% to 90% recorded once. The sample taken for sequencing was PBMCs or T cells enriched from blood (not recorded which). These receptors originate from a woman aged 55-69 years who had recovered from COVID-19.

This clone was counted only a few times. The gene calls are TRBV28 and TRBJ2-2, with 9 bases aligning to TRBD2. With V trimmed by 7 bases and J by 3 bases, 9 bases remained unmatched. The CDR3 sequence is 16 residues long. The V gene's germline CDR1 is MDHEN and CDR2 SYDVKM. CDR3 nucleotides: TGTGCCAGCACCCCGGGACTAGCTGGTGACACCGGGGAGCTGTTTTTT. Its protein is CASTPGLAGDTGELFF.

The rearrangement joins TRBV2 to TRBJ1-5; D not resolved. Trimming left V 7 bases short and J 0 bases short, with 7 bases between. Germline V gives CDR1 SNHLY, CDR2 FYNNEI. The CDR3 spans 13 residues. The CDR3 spells CASTQNSNQPQHF. The DNA for the CDR3 is TGTGCCAGCACACAGAATAGCAATCAGCCCCAGCATTTT.

The rearrangement joins TRBV5-1 to TRBJ2-7; 8 nucleotides align to TRBD1. The CDR3 is 15 amino acids. V lost 0 bases, J lost 1 base, and 3 bases stayed unmatched. CDR1 and CDR2 (germline): SGHRS, YFSETQ. The DNA of the CDR3 is TGCGCCAGCAGCTTGGCCAGGACAGGGTCCTACGAGCAGTACTTC. Translating gives CASSLARTGSYEQYF.

For the CDR3, the DNA is TGTGCCAGCGGGGGGGATGGTCGGACCCAGTACTTC. This gives the protein CASGGDGRTQYF. V gene TRBV12-3 or TRBV12-4 combines with J gene TRBJ2-5, with 7 bases that match TRBD2. The CDR3 totals 12 residues. V dropped 8 bases and J dropped 7; count of bases not matched to a gene: 7.

This chain uses TRBV14 with TRBJ1-1, with D possibly TRBD1 on 6 matching bases. This CDR3 is built from 16 residues. Germline V gives CDR1 SGHDN, CDR2 FVKESK. The V and J ends lost 4 bases and 5 bases respectively, with 20 bases between them. In DNA, the CDR3 is TGTGCCAGCAGCCCAGGGGCAGGGCAAATGGAGACTGAAGCTTTCTTT. This sequence encodes CASSPGAGQMETEAFF.

The chain is built from TRBV27 and TRBJ1-1, with a possible D match to TRBD1 (5 bases). Germline V lookup: CDR1 MNHEY, CDR2 SMNVEV (reference sequence). The CDR3 sequence is 14 residues long. V was clipped by 2 bases and J by 0 bases, with 7 bases between them. The CDR3 is CASSLDRVNTEAFF. The DNA for the CDR3 is TGTGCCAGCAGTTTAGACAGAGTGAACACTGAAGCTTTCTTT.

The J gene is TRBJ2-7, the V gene TRBV2; 7 nucleotides match TRBD1. J was trimmed by 2 bases and V by 2 bases; bases with no gene match: 9. The germline gives CDR1 SNHLY, CDR2 FYNNEI. This CDR3 comprises 16 residues. CDR3 region: CASSEQRGPSPYEQYV. The CDR3 coding sequence is TGTGCCAGCAGTGAACAAAGGGGGCCCAGCCCCTACGAGCAGTACGTC.

The genes are TRBV7-6 and TRBJ1-1; D uncertain. CDR3 length equals 15 residues. Germline V gene lookup returns CDR1 SGHVS and CDR2 FNYEAQ. With 3 bases removed from V and 0 bases from J, the gap between germline ends came to 11 bases. The CDR3 nucleotides read TGTGCCAGCAGCTTGTCCACAGACATGAACACTGAAGCTTTCTTT. It translates to CASSLSTDMNTEAFF. Complete variable domain (other parts from reference TRBV7-6 and TRBJ1-1): GAGVSQSPRYKVTKRGQDVALRCDPISGHVSLYWYRQALGQGPEFLTYFNYEAQQDKSGLPNDRFSAERPEGSISTLTIQRTEQRDSAMYRCASSLSTDMNTEAFFGQGTRLTVV.

The chain uses TRBV27 and TRBJ1-1; 8 bases agree with TRBD1. The V and J ends lost 4 bases and 1 base, in that order; junction bases with no gene match: 8. CDR1 is MNHEY, CDR2 SMNVEV, per germline (reference sequence). The CDR3 extends over 16 amino acids. CDR3 in amino acids: CASSSHQTGGNTEAFF. In DNA form, the CDR3 reads TGTGCCAGCAGTTCTCACCAAACAGGGGGGAACACTGAAGCTTTCTTT.